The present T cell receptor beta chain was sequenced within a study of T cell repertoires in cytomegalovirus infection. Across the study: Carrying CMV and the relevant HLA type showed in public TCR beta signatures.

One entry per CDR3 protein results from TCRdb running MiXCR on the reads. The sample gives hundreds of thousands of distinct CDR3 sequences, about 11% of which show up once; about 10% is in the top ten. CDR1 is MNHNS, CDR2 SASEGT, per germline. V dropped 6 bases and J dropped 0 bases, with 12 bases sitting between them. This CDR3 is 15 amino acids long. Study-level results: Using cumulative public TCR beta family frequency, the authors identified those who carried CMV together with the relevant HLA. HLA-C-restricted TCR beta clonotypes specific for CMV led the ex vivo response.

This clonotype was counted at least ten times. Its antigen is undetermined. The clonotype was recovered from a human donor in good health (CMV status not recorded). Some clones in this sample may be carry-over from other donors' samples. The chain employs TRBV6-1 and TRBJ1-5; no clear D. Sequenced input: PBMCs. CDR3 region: CASSLTYNSNQPQHF. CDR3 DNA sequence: TGTGCCAGCAGCCTAACCTACAATAGCAATCAGCCCCAGCATTTT.